The next 28 T cell receptor beta chains were all read from a single sample in a study of blood T cell repertoires in COVID-19. Produced via immunoSEQ multiplex PCR; TCRdb's table is partial and in-frame only. The repertoire holds about 200,000 clones, with approximately 90% as singletons. Sequenced material: peripheral blood. These receptors were collected from a human donor in a cohort sampled during active COVID-19.

This clone appeared a single time. The chain carries TRBV5-1 and TRBJ2-6, with D uncertain. Germline lookup yields CDR1 SGHRS and CDR2 YFSETQ. CDR3 length: 14 amino acids. V lost 5 bases to trimming and J lost 0 bases, with 6 bases between them. Here the CDR3 DNA reads TGCGCCAGCAGACGGAGCTCTGGGGCCAACGTCCTGACTTTC. As protein: CASRRSSGANVLTF.

This chain joins TRBV11-2 and TRBJ2-7, with D perhaps TRBD1 (6 bases). CDR1 SGHAT and CDR2 FQNNGV come from the germline V gene. Trimming took 4 bases from V and 5 from J, leaving 15 bases between them. The CDR3 has 14 amino acids. CDR3: CASSSNRVRDEQYF. The CDR3, as DNA: TGTGCCAGCAGCTCCAACAGGGTCCGGGACGAGCAGTACTTC. Based on the CDR3 plus reference TRBV11-2 and TRBJ2-7, the full variable domain is EAGVAQSPRYKIIEKRQSVAFWCNPISGHATLYWYQQILGQGPKLLIQFQNNGVVDDSQLPKDRFSAERLKGVDSTLKIQPAKLEDSAVYLCASSSNRVRDEQYFGPGTRLTVT.

The CDR3 loop is CASSEVGRPGGEQYF. For the CDR3, the DNA is TGTGCCAGCAGTGAAGTAGGCAGGCCTGGGGGGGAGCAGTACTTC. The rearrangement links TRBV6-1 to TRBJ2-7; tentatively, D is TRBD2 (6 bases). The V gene's germline CDR1 is MNHNS and CDR2 SASEGT. Trimming took 1 base from V and 7 from J, leaving 17 bases between them. The CDR3 sequence is 15 residues long.

In nucleotides, the CDR3 is TGCGCCAGCAGCCGAACGATAGGCGGGCTGGGGGAGACCCAGTACTTC. This translates into CASSRTIGGLGETQYF. This sequence joins TRBV4-3 and TRBJ2-5, with a weak D call TRBD2 (5 bases). The V gene lost 4 bases and the J gene lost 5 bases, with 20 bases spanning the gap. Germline CDR1 reads LGHNA; CDR2 reads YSLEER. This CDR3 is built from 16 residues.

The CDR3 nucleotides are TGTGCCAGCAGTTTGCGTAGCCCTGGCGAGCAGTACTTC. This sequence encodes CASSLRSPGEQYF. The chain employs TRBV12-3 or TRBV12-4 and TRBJ2-7; D gene ambiguous. V was clipped by 3 bases and J by 6 bases, with 12 bases between them. CDR3 size: 13 residues.

The CDR3 loop reads CASRSTGTGGWTEAFF. The CDR3 DNA follows: TGCGCCAGCAGGTCGACCGGGACAGGGGGCTGGACTGAAGCTTTCTTT. V is TRBV5-1 and J is TRBJ1-1, with TRBD1 matching over 12 bases. V was pared by 5 bases and J by 5 bases, with 10 bases of the junction left unmatched. The CDR3 is 16 amino acids. CDR1 and CDR2 from the germline V gene are SGHRS and YFSETQ.

The chain couples TRBV7-8 to TRBJ1-1; TRBD1 aligns across 8 bases. The CDR3 has 15 amino acids. In germline, CDR1 is SGHVS, CDR2 FQNEAQ. With 5 bases clipped from V and 6 bases from J, the junction kept 11 bases outside the gene matches. The CDR3 reads CASSTRDRPDSEAFF. The CDR3 DNA is TGTGCCAGCAGCACGCGGGACAGGCCGGACTCTGAAGCTTTCTTT.

This chain uses TRBV10-3 with TRBJ1-2, with 9 bases matching TRBD1. CDR1 is ENHRY, CDR2 SYGVKD, per germline. The V segment lost 4 bases and the J segment 6 bases; nucleotides outside the gene matches: 3. The CDR3 is made up of 13 amino acids. The CDR3 loop is CAISGGQGNGYTF. Written as DNA, the CDR3 is TGTGCCATCAGTGGGGGACAGGGCAATGGCTACACCTTC.

This chain uses TRBV29-1 with TRBJ2-7, with 8 positions matching TRBD2. V shed 7 bases and J 7 bases; nucleotides not matched to a gene: 12. The CDR3 contains 13 residues. Per the germline V gene, CDR1 is SQVTM and CDR2 is ANQGSEA. CDR3 coding DNA: TGCAGCGCCGTGGACCGACCGGGAGGGGAGCAGTACTTC. Translated, it gives CSAVDRPGGEQYF.

This clone was counted a few times. V is TRBV19 and J is TRBJ2-7; D perhaps matches TRBD2 (6 bases). The V end was cut by 3 bases, the J end by 9 bases, with 18 bases between. The CDR3 has 14 residues. CDR1 is LNHDA and CDR2 is SQIVND in the germline V gene (reference sequence). The CDR3 spells CASSMRGSGEMQYF. CDR3 coding DNA: TGTGCCAGTAGTATGCGGGGTAGCGGCGAAATGCAGTACTTC.

The CDR3 coding sequence is TGTGCCAGCAGCCCAAATACGGGGTATAGCTCCTACAATGAGCAGTTCTTC. The encoded protein is CASSPNTGYSSYNEQFF. This chain joins TRBV7-2 and TRBJ2-1; a weak D match, TRBD2 (5 bases). This CDR3 spans 17 amino acids. Germline CDR1 SGHTA, CDR2 FQGNSA. V gave up 5 bases and J gave up 0 bases, with 17 bases separating them.

The CDR3 DNA is TGTGCCAGCAGTAAACAGGGACCTGAAGCTTTCTTT. Translation: CASSKQGPEAFF. V is TRBV12-3 or TRBV12-4 and J is TRBJ1-1, with D tentatively TRBD1 (6 bases). The CDR3 totals 12 residues. Trimming stripped 5 bases from V and 6 bases from J, with 10 bases between.

The chain uses TRBV7-9 and TRBJ1-2; 8 nucleotides match TRBD1. Trimming at V came to 5 bases and at J to 5 bases, leaving 10 bases not matched to a gene. CDR1 is SEHNR, CDR2 FQNEAQ, per germline (reference sequence). This CDR3 contains 15 residues. In nucleotides, the CDR3 is TGTGCCAGCAGCGCCGGACAGGGAAGGATTTATGGCTACACCTTC. Translating gives CASSAGQGRIYGYTF. Variable domain in full (rest from reference TRBV7-9 and TRBJ1-2): DTGVSQNPRHKITKRGQNVTFRCDPISEHNRLYWYRQTLGQGPEFLTYFQNEAQLEKSRLLSDRFSAERPKGSFSTLEIQRTEQGDSAMYLCASSAGQGRIYGYTFGSGTRLTVV.

The J gene is TRBJ1-4, the V gene TRBV30, with a possible D match to TRBD1 (6 bases). Trimming took 7 bases from V and 11 from J, leaving 17 bases between them. CDR1 is GTSNPN and CDR2 is SVGIG in the germline V gene (reference sequence). The CDR3 covers 12 residues. CDR3 coding DNA: TGTGCCTCTTCAGGCGGGGGGCGGAAACTGTTTTTT. It yields the protein CASSGGGRKLFF.

The rearrangement links TRBV18 to TRBJ2-6, with 7 bases that match TRBD2. This CDR3 has 17 residues. Germline V lookup: CDR1 KGHSH, CDR2 LQKENI. V lost 2 bases, J lost 2 bases, and 6 bases stayed unmatched. As DNA, the CDR3 is TGTGCCAGCTCACCATCCCCAGGGACTACTGGGGCCAACGTCCTGACTTTC. Translation gives CASSPSPGTTGANVLTF.

The V and J genes are TRBV14 and TRBJ1-3; D is uncertain. The CDR3 is 16 amino acids. With 4 bases removed from V and 2 bases from J, the gap between germline ends came to 15 bases. Germline values: CDR1 SGHDN, CDR2 FVKESK. CDR3 protein: CASSRHRGQPGNTIYF. The DNA for the CDR3 is TGTGCCAGCAGCCGCCATCGAGGTCAGCCTGGAAACACCATATATTTT.

This chain uses TRBV24-1 with TRBJ1-2; TRBD1 is a possible D gene (5 bases). The CDR3 runs to 13 residues. V dropped 4 bases and J dropped 6 bases, with 11 bases sitting between them. Germline CDR1 reads KGHDR; CDR2 reads SFDVKD. CDR3 coding DNA: TGTGCCACCAGTGAGGGGCCGTGGGATGGCTACACCTTC. This translates into CATSEGPWDGYTF.

The rearrangement joins TRBV11-2 to TRBJ2-7; perhaps TRBD2 as D (5 bases). This CDR3 is built from 14 residues. Germline CDR1 and CDR2: SGHAT and FQNNGV. Trimming took off 3 bases at V and 2 bases at J, with 11 bases between the two ends. CDR3 DNA: TGTGCCAGCAGCTTGGGCGGGCGAACCTACGAGCAGTACTTC. This codes for CASSLGGRTYEQYF.

The V gene is TRBV10-3, the J gene TRBJ1-1; D may be TRBD1 (5 bases). Germline lookup yields CDR1 ENHRY and CDR2 SYGVKD. The CDR3 totals 16 residues. Trimming removed 5 bases from V and 0 bases from J, with 16 bases in between. The CDR3 DNA follows: TGTGCCATCAGTTCTCATAGACAGCACTTGAACACTGAAGCTTTCTTT. Translation gives CAISSHRQHLNTEAFF.

The chain couples TRBV2 to TRBJ1-2; D is uncertain. V was cut by 5 bases and J by 7 bases, with 11 bases left in between. The CDR3 loop spans 12 amino acids. Germline loops: CDR1 SNHLY, CDR2 FYNNEI. CDR3 nucleotides: TGTGCCAGCAGTAGAGGGCCAGGTGGCTACACCTTC. This sequence encodes CASSRGPGGYTF.

The chain links TRBV15 to TRBJ1-6, with 7 bases identical to TRBD1. V shed 0 bases and J 4 bases; nucleotides not matched to a gene: 0. The CDR3 is 15 amino acids. Germline V gene sequence: CDR1 LNHNV, CDR2 YYDKDF (reference sequence). As DNA, the CDR3 is TGTGCCACCAGCAGAGACAGGGGGTATAATTCACCCCTCCACTTT. Protein product: CATSRDRGYNSPLHF.

The chain employs TRBV5-1 and TRBJ1-2; tentatively, D is TRBD1 (6 bases). The ends were cut back, 0 bases at V and 2 bases at J, with 11 bases in the middle. The germline V gene has CDR1 SGHRS and CDR2 YFSETQ. The CDR3 has 15 amino acids. DNA of the CDR3: TGCGCCAGCAGCTTGGGGACAGCCTTGAACTATGGCTACACCTTC. It codes for CASSLGTALNYGYTF.

The chain has TRBV2 and TRBJ2-3, with unresolved D. CDR1 is SNHLY, CDR2 FYNNEI, per germline. The CDR3 is made up of 14 amino acids. V was trimmed by 0 bases and J by 1 base, leaving 5 bases between them. The CDR3 loop reads CASSEAGGTDTQYF. The CDR3, as DNA: TGTGCCAGCAGTGAAGCGGGCGGCACAGATACGCAGTATTTT.

The V call is TRBV28, the J call TRBJ1-5; D remains ambiguous. The CDR3 contains 12 residues. CDR1 is MDHEN and CDR2 is SYDVKM in the germline V gene. V was trimmed by 4 bases and J by 5 bases, leaving 6 bases between them. CDR3 residues: CASSWGDQPQHF. As DNA, the CDR3 is TGTGCCAGCAGTTGGGGAGATCAGCCCCAGCATTTT.

The rearrangement uses TRBV10-3 and TRBJ1-2; D not resolved. Germline V gives CDR1 ENHRY, CDR2 SYGVKD. The CDR3 extends over 16 amino acids. V was shortened by 3 bases and J by 4 bases, with 18 bases between the two germline ends. CDR3: CAISEWEFSSAYGYTF. CDR3 coding DNA: TGTGCCATCAGTGAATGGGAGTTTTCTTCGGCCTATGGCTACACCTTC.

This chain joins TRBV7-9 and TRBJ2-7, with D uncertain. Germline loops: CDR1 SEHNR, CDR2 FQNEAQ (reference sequence). The CDR3 totals 13 residues. The ends were cut back, 5 bases at V and 6 bases at J, with 14 bases in the middle. CDR3 loop: CASSPPSVGEQYF. CDR3 nucleotides: TGTGCCAGCAGCCCCCCCTCTGTCGGCGAGCAGTACTTC. The whole variable domain, remainder taken from reference TRBV7-9 and TRBJ2-7, is DTGVSQNPRHKITKRGQNVTFRCDPISEHNRLYWYRQTLGQGPEFLTYFQNEAQLEKSRLLSDRFSAERPKGSFSTLEIQRTEQGDSAMYLCASSPPSVGEQYFGPGTRLTVT.

As for this clone: The junction departs from germline at one end; a sequencing error may be responsible. The chain has TRBV3-1 (or the pseudogene TRBV3-2) and TRBJ2-7; 7 bases are shared with TRBD1. There are 11 residues in the CDR3. The V gene's germline CDR1 is LGHDT and CDR2 YNNKEL (reference sequence). This chain's CDR3 is CASSQEDRLNF. The CDR3 region has the DNA TGTGCCAGCAGCCAGGAGGACAGGTTAAACTTC.

The CDR3 loop reads CARETSSYEQYF. In DNA form, the CDR3 reads TGCGCCAGAGAGACAAGCTCCTACGAGCAGTACTTC. The V gene is TRBV5-1, the J gene TRBJ2-7; D gene ambiguous. The CDR3 consists of 12 residues. V shed 8 bases and J shed 0 bases, with 9 bases lying between them. CDR1 SGHRS and CDR2 YFSETQ come from the germline V gene. The full variable domain, with the rest looked up from reference TRBV5-1 and TRBJ2-7, is KAGVTQTPRYLIKTRGQQVTLSCSPISGHRSVSWYQQTPGQGLQFLFEYFSETQRNKGNFPGRFSGRQFSNSRSEMNVSTLELGDSALYLCARETSSYEQYFGPGTRLTVT.